These 12 T cell receptor beta chains share one sample of origin, sequenced in a study of regulatory T cells in long-lasting Graves disease. CDR3 regions were amplified by Arm-PCR using iRepertoire HTBI primers to build TCR beta libraries. MiXCR was run by TCRdb on the multiplex PCR reads, yielding one entry per CDR3 protein. The sample holds 200,000 to 250,000 distinct CDR3 sequences; 15% to 20% are singletons and the top ten take 22%. The time point was: newly diagnosed GD, antithyroid drugs for less than 3 months. RNA isolated from PBMCs was used to make the TCR library. This specimen consisted of peripheral blood mononuclear cells (PBMCs), obtained at new diagnosis, from a patient treated with antithyroid drugs. The receptor source for this set is a female donor with Graves disease.

For this clonotype: Compared with germline, one end of the junction differs, possibly owing to a read error. As DNA, the CDR3 is TGTGCCAGCATCGACAGGGCCGCCTACGGGCAGTACTTC. It yields the protein CASIDRAAYGQYF. The V call is TRBV28, the J call TRBJ2-7; the match to TRBD1 covers 7 bases. This CDR3 is 13 amino acids long. Germline V gives CDR1 MDHEN, CDR2 SYDVKM. Complete variable domain (other parts from reference TRBV28 and TRBJ2-7): DVKVTQSSRYLVKRTGEKVFLECVQDMDHENMFWYRQDPGLGLRLIYFSYDVKMKEKGDIPEGYSVSREKKERFSLILESASTNQTSMYLCASIDRAAYGQYFGPGTRLTVT.

V and J are TRBV5-1 and TRBJ2-1; 7 nucleotides match TRBD1. Germline values: CDR1 SGHRS, CDR2 YFSETQ. The CDR3 contains 14 residues. V gave up 5 bases and J gave up 0 bases; unmatched junction bases: 2. The CDR3 is CASSEGASYNEQFF. The DNA of the CDR3 is TGCGCCAGCAGTGAGGGGGCCTCCTACAATGAGCAGTTCTTC.

This clonotype appeared many times. The chain links TRBV29-1 to TRBJ1-1; a possible D gene is TRBD1 (5 bases). CDR3 length: 12 amino acids. Germline V gives CDR1 SQVTM, CDR2 ANQGSEA. Trimming took off 4 bases at V and 6 bases at J, with 12 bases between the two ends. The CDR3 spells CSVGGMRAEAFF. The DNA for the CDR3 is TGCAGCGTTGGGGGCATGAGGGCTGAAGCTTTCTTT. Full variable domain (missing parts from reference TRBV29-1 and TRBJ1-1): SAVISQKPSRDICQRGTSLTIQCQVDSQVTMMFWYRQQPGQSLTLIATANQGSEATYESGFVIDKFPISRPNLTFSTLTVSNMSPEDSSIYLCSVGGMRAEAFFGQGTRLTVV.

This clonotype was recorded at least ten times. V usage is TRBV2 and J usage is TRBJ2-3; D uncertain. Germline V gene data show CDR1 as SNHLY and CDR2 as FYNNEI. This CDR3 region has 12 residues. Trimming took off 5 bases at V and 4 bases at J, with 7 bases between the two ends. CDR3 sequence (DNA): TGTGCCAGCAGTACTGGGGCAGATACGCAGTATTTT. It yields the protein CASSTGADTQYF.

Many counts were recorded for this clonotype. The genes are TRBV27 and TRBJ2-1, with D perhaps TRBD2 (6 bases). This CDR3 comprises 16 residues. The V gene's germline CDR1 is MNHEY and CDR2 SMNVEV (reference sequence). The V gene lost 8 bases and the J gene lost 6 bases, with 23 bases spanning the gap. CDR3 loop: CASLNLGGTLGNEQFF. In DNA, the CDR3 is TGTGCCAGCTTAAATTTAGGAGGGACCCTAGGCAATGAGCAGTTCTTC.

Notes on this clonotype: One end of the junction fails to match germline, which may point to a read error. The V call is TRBV6-2 or TRBV6-3, the J call TRBJ2-7; 7 nucleotides line up with TRBD2. This CDR3 has 14 amino acids. Germline V gives CDR1 MNHEY, CDR2 SVGEGT. CDR3: CPSPGPSGGYEQYF. The CDR3 region has the DNA TGTCCCAGCCCTGGCCCTAGCGGAGGTTACGAGCAGTACTTC.

This clonotype was seen at least ten times. The rearrangement links TRBV11-3 to TRBJ1-6; weak D call: TRBD1 (6 bases). Germline V gene lookup returns CDR1 SGHNT and CDR2 YENEEA. V lost 6 bases and J 7 bases, leaving 13 bases between the germline ends. This CDR3 has 14 residues. The CDR3 sequence is CASSTGYPNSPLHF. The CDR3 coding sequence is TGTGCCAGCAGTACAGGGTATCCGAATTCACCCCTCCACTTT.

This clonotype was seen at least ten times. Here the CDR3 reads CASSREAGYGYTF. CDR3 nucleotide sequence: TGTGCCAGCAGTAGAGAGGCGGGCTATGGCTACACCTTC. The genes are TRBV28 and TRBJ1-2, with D uncertain. The CDR3 length is 13 residues. Between the trimmed V and J ends, which lost 5 bases and 4 bases, there was a span of 11 bases. The germline V gene has CDR1 MDHEN and CDR2 SYDVKM.

The table lists this clonotype with many counts. The chain couples TRBV11-2 to TRBJ2-3; tentative D call: TRBD2 (5 bases). There are 13 residues in the CDR3. Trimming cost V 5 bases and J 6 bases, with 12 bases left between them. Germline V gene lookup returns CDR1 SGHAT and CDR2 FQNNGV. CDR3 region: CASSPGNFDTQYF. The CDR3 nucleotides are TGTGCCAGCAGCCCCGGGAACTTTGATACGCAGTATTTT.

This clonotype was recorded a few times. This chain connects TRBV15 to TRBJ1-5; D uncertain. Trimming left V 0 bases short and J 8 bases short, with 5 bases between. There are 12 residues in the CDR3. Germline-derived CDR1 and CDR2 are LNHNV and YYDKDF (reference sequence). CDR3 DNA sequence: TGTGCCACCAGCAGAGATCGCAAGCCCCAGCATTTT. Translating gives CATSRDRKPQHF.

This clonotype was counted at least ten times. The CDR3 here is CASSLVGEYEQYF. As DNA, the CDR3 is TGTGCCAGCAGCTTAGTGGGCGAGTACGAGCAGTACTTC. The V gene is TRBV7-8, the J gene TRBJ2-7; D is unresolved. This CDR3 is 13 amino acids long. V lost 1 base to trimming and J lost 4 bases, with 8 bases between them. Per the germline V gene, CDR1 is SGHVS and CDR2 is FQNEAQ.

Note on this clonotype: Given a far larger clone just one base away, this is likely a sequencing read error. The rearrangement uses TRBV2 and TRBJ2-1; perhaps D is TRBD1 or TRBD2 (6 bases each). The CDR3 consists of 13 residues. Trimming removed 6 bases from V and 13 bases from J, with 19 bases in between. Germline-derived CDR1 and CDR2 are SNHLY and FYNNEI. The CDR3 here is CASRRGVGETQFF. In nucleotides, the CDR3 is TGTGCCAGCAGGAGGGGGGTAGGAGAGACCCAGTTCTTC.